These 30 T cell receptor beta chains were sequenced from one sample in a study of vaccination and CD4 T cells after COVID-19. The Oncomine TCR Beta short-read assay was applied to DNA of cultured CD4+ T cells. TCRdb processed the PCR reads anew with MiXCR; each CDR3 protein has one entry. The sample carries about 14,000 distinct CDR3 sequences, around 60% recorded once. These receptors have no identified antigens. Stated treatment: roughly nine-day PBMC culture with coronavirus spike peptide pools or control peptides (ViraFEST assay). The specimen was CD4+ T cells from blood, cultured in vitro. All receptors derive from a human donor who had recovered from COVID-19.

The rearrangement uses TRBV20-1 and TRBJ2-3; D might be TRBD1 (5 bases). V was clipped by 0 bases and J by 3 bases, with 13 bases between them. The CDR3 has 15 amino acids. Per the germline V gene, CDR1 is DFQATT and CDR2 is SNEGSKA (reference sequence). The CDR3 reads CSARDRGRVTDTQYF. For the CDR3, the DNA is TGCAGTGCTAGAGATAGGGGCAGGGTTACAGATACGCAGTATTTT.

The table lists this clonotype with a count of one. The V call is TRBV28, the J call TRBJ1-1, with D perhaps matching TRBD1 (6 bases). Germline values: CDR1 MDHEN, CDR2 SYDVKM. CDR3 size: 12 residues. V lost 7 bases and J lost 4, with 10 bases in between. CDR3 in amino acids: CASIQGSTEAFF. CDR3 coding DNA: TGTGCCAGCATTCAGGGGTCCACTGAAGCTTTCTTT.

The chain links TRBV6-2 or TRBV6-3 to TRBJ2-7; TRBD1 is a possible D gene (5 bases). Germline V lookup: CDR1 MNHEY, CDR2 SVGEGT. The germline V and J ends were trimmed by 0 bases and 1 base, with 10 bases remaining between them. The length of the CDR3 is 15 residues. The CDR3 is CASSYSRSGSYEQYF. The CDR3 DNA reads as TGTGCCAGCAGTTACTCGAGATCAGGGTCCTACGAGCAGTACTTC.

The DNA for the CDR3 is TGTGCCACCAGTGATTCGGGAGGCTCCTACGAGCAGTACTTC. Its translation is CATSDSGGSYEQYF. J is TRBJ2-7 and V is TRBV24-1; 7 bases line up with TRBD2. V shed 2 bases, J shed 0 bases, and the junction held 0 bases outside the gene matches. Germline V gene data show CDR1 as KGHDR and CDR2 as SFDVKD. The CDR3 is made up of 14 amino acids.

Comments on this clonotype: This may come from a read error, since a much larger clone is one base off. The CDR3 coding sequence is TGTGCCAGCAGCCCCCAAACTGACATTGAAGCTTTCTTT. Residues: CASSPQTDIEAFF. The V and J genes are TRBV14 and TRBJ1-1, with D hard to call. The V and J ends lost 4 bases and 7 bases respectively, with 13 bases between them. Per the germline V gene, CDR1 is SGHDN and CDR2 is FVKESK. The CDR3 has 13 residues.

This clonotype was picked up a small number of times. The rearrangement joins TRBV6-1 to TRBJ2-5; 8 bases map to TRBD1. The CDR3 totals 13 residues. The germline V gene encodes CDR1 MNHNS and CDR2 SASEGT. Trimming at V came to 6 bases and at J to 5 bases, leaving 5 bases not matched to a gene. CDR3 nucleotide sequence: TGTGCCAGCAGGAGGACAGGGATGGAGACCCAGTACTTC. It translates to CASRRTGMETQYF.

This clonotype was seen only a few times. V gene TRBV2 combines with J gene TRBJ1-5, with TRBD1 identical over 7 bases. With 6 bases clipped from V and 7 bases from J, the junction kept 6 bases outside the gene matches. Looked up from germline, CDR1 is SNHLY and CDR2 is FYNNEI. This CDR3 comprises 13 residues. The CDR3 nucleotides are TGTGCCAGCAGGCAAGGGGGCTGGCAGCCCCAGCATTTT. Amino acid sequence: CASRQGGWQPQHF.

The count of this clonotype is one. The J gene is TRBJ1-1, the V gene TRBV5-8; 12 bases agree with TRBD1. Looked up from germline, CDR1 is SGHTS and CDR2 is YDEGEE. CDR3 length: 18 amino acids. The trim removed 4 bases at V and 1 base at J, leaving 11 bases unmatched. CDR3 protein: CASSLSWDRGLTNTEAFF. CDR3 in DNA: TGTGCCAGCAGCCTCTCTTGGGACAGGGGGCTTACGAACACTGAAGCTTTCTTT.

The chain links TRBV20-1 to TRBJ1-5; D unresolved. The CDR3 loop spans 16 amino acids. The V end was cut by 0 bases, the J end by 3 bases, with 15 bases between. The germline V gene encodes CDR1 DFQATT and CDR2 SNEGSKA (reference sequence). In DNA form, the CDR3 reads TGCAGTGCTAGAGATAGTGAGCGCAGCCCCAATCAGCCCCAGCATTTT. It encodes CSARDSERSPNQPQHF.

The chain combines TRBV10-3 with TRBJ1-1; D is perhaps TRBD1 (6 bases). The germline CDR1 and CDR2 sequences are ENHRY and SYGVKD. V gave up 7 bases and J gave up 4 bases, with 16 bases separating them. This CDR3 is 14 amino acids long. The CDR3 is CAIKTDQGITEAFF. DNA of the CDR3: TGTGCCATCAAAACTGACCAGGGGATCACTGAAGCTTTCTTT.

The rearrangement uses TRBV12-3 or TRBV12-4 and TRBJ1-1; D gene ambiguous. Trimming left V 7 bases short and J 0 bases short, with 9 bases between. The CDR3 extends over 13 amino acids. In DNA form, the CDR3 reads TGTGCCAGCACCTTGGAGATGAACACTGAAGCTTTCTTT. This gives the protein CASTLEMNTEAFF.

There are a few counts of this clonotype. The V and J genes are TRBV12-3 or TRBV12-4 and TRBJ2-2, with TRBD1 identical over 9 bases. J lost 5 bases, V lost 6 bases, and 4 bases had no gene match. This CDR3 has 14 residues. CDR3 protein: CASRGQGETGELFF. CDR3 coding DNA: TGTGCCAGCAGGGGACAGGGTGAAACCGGGGAGCTGTTTTTT.

The chain is built from TRBV6-1 and TRBJ2-7; D not resolved. V was trimmed by 6 bases and J by 0 bases, leaving 3 bases between them. In germline, CDR1 is MNHNS, CDR2 SASEGT. The CDR3 is made up of 11 amino acids. In DNA, the CDR3 is TGTGCCAGCAGCCCCTCCTACGAGCAGTACTTC. Its protein product is CASSPSYEQYF.

The table lists this clonotype with a few counts. The rearrangement uses TRBV24-1 and TRBJ1-2, with D possibly matching TRBD1 (6 bases). Germline-derived CDR1 and CDR2 are KGHDR and SFDVKD. The CDR3 has 14 amino acids. V lost 7 bases and J lost 4, with 15 bases in between. This CDR3 is CATRETGQPYGYTF. The CDR3 DNA reads as TGTGCCACCAGAGAAACTGGACAGCCCTATGGCTACACCTTC.

The genes are TRBV10-3 and TRBJ1-2; D may be TRBD1 (5 bases). The CDR3 is 14 amino acids. The ends were cut back, 0 bases at V and 4 bases at J, with 9 bases in the middle. CDR1 and CDR2 from the germline V gene are ENHRY and SYGVKD. CDR3 sequence reads: CAISESPGTYGYTF. CDR3 bases: TGTGCCATCAGTGAGTCGCCAGGGACCTATGGCTACACCTTC.

The sample holds a few counts of this clonotype. This chain uses TRBV6-1 with TRBJ1-2; D ambiguous. V was shortened by 8 bases and J by 2 bases, with 6 bases between the two germline ends. This CDR3 contains 11 residues. Germline CDR1 MNHNS, CDR2 SASEGT. As DNA, the CDR3 is TGTGCCAGCGGTCAGAACTATGGCTACACCTTC. Encoded protein: CASGQNYGYTF.

The rearrangement joins TRBV28 to TRBJ1-1; D is uncertain. Germline V CDR1 and CDR2: MDHEN, SYDVKM. This CDR3 region has 12 residues. The germline V and J ends were trimmed by 3 bases and 6 bases, with 8 bases remaining between them. The CDR3 region is CASSLVEAEAFF. In nucleotides, the CDR3 is TGTGCCAGCAGTTTGGTGGAAGCTGAAGCTTTCTTT.

The chain uses TRBV7-2 and TRBJ1-5; unclear D gene. Per the germline V gene, CDR1 is SGHTA and CDR2 is FQGNSA. Between the trimmed V and J ends, which lost 3 bases and 6 bases, there was a span of 6 bases. This CDR3 region has 12 residues. This CDR3 reads CASSFGAQPQHF. Here the CDR3 DNA reads TGTGCCAGCAGCTTCGGAGCTCAGCCCCAGCATTTT.

This clonotype appeared a single time. This chain links TRBV20-1 with TRBJ2-7, with 7 positions matching TRBD2. The germline V gene encodes CDR1 DFQATT and CDR2 SNEGSKA (reference sequence). This CDR3 contains 14 residues. V shed 4 bases and J 3 bases; nucleotides not matched to a gene: 9. DNA for the CDR3: TGCAGTGCTAATTCCAGACTAGCTCTCTACGAGCAGTACTTC. Its translation is CSANSRLALYEQYF.

With respect to this clonotype: The DNA is omitted, as the CDR3 cannot be located on it reliably, and the CDR3 follows TCRdb's listing. The chain couples TRBV7-5 to TRBJ2-4; TRBD1 reflects the table's D call only, with no check against the DNA. TRBV7-5 is a known pseudogene. Termini included, the CDR3 measures 18 amino acids. The CDR3 protein is CISVSEALIPGPKNIQYF.

The rearrangement uses TRBV25-1 and TRBJ1-5; weak D call: TRBD1 (6 bases). V lost 4 bases and J lost 1, with 8 bases in between. Germline lookup yields CDR1 MGHDK and CDR2 SYGVNS. This CDR3 contains 14 residues. The CDR3 DNA reads as TGTGCCAGCAGTGGGACAGACAGCAATCAGCCCCAGCATTTT. Translation gives CASSGTDSNQPQHF.

The chain recombines TRBV6-5 with TRBJ1-5, with TRBD1 as a possible D gene (6 bases). V lost 4 bases to trimming and J lost 4 bases, with 11 bases between them. Germline-derived CDR1 and CDR2 are MNHEY and SVGAGI. This CDR3 comprises 14 residues. CDR3 in amino acids: CASSFDRNNQPQHF. The CDR3 DNA follows: TGTGCCAGCAGTTTTGACAGGAATAATCAGCCCCAGCATTTT.

This clonotype was counted between two and nine times. The J gene is TRBJ2-2, the V gene TRBV30; D uncertain. The CDR3 consists of 11 residues. The V gene lost 5 bases and the J gene lost 3 bases, with 4 bases spanning the gap. Germline V gives CDR1 GTSNPN, CDR2 SVGIG (reference sequence). The CDR3 is CAWSHTGELFF. The CDR3 coding sequence is TGTGCCTGGTCGCACACCGGGGAGCTGTTTTTT.

The J gene is TRBJ2-4, the V gene TRBV27, with TRBD2 identical over 9 bases. Per the germline V gene, CDR1 is MNHEY and CDR2 is SMNVEV (reference sequence). After removal of 3 bases from V and 7 bases from J, the junction contained 4 bases not matched to a gene. The CDR3 consists of 14 residues. The CDR3 region is CASSFSGSGNIQYF. The CDR3 DNA reads as TGTGCCAGCAGTTTTAGCGGGAGTGGGAACATTCAGTACTTC.

The CDR3 nucleotides are TGCAGTGCTAGATGGGCAGTGGATCAGCCCCAGCATTTT. Protein sequence: CSARWAVDQPQHF. The genes are TRBV20-1 and TRBJ1-5; D is unresolved. The CDR3 length is 13 residues. V was trimmed by 2 bases and J by 5 bases, leaving 10 bases between them. Germline values: CDR1 DFQATT, CDR2 SNEGSKA (reference sequence).

In its sample, this clonotype was seen a few times. CDR3 nucleotide sequence: TGTGCCAGCAGTCCCACGGGACTAGCGGGAGGAGAGACCCAGTACTTC. Translating gives CASSPTGLAGGETQYF. V and J are TRBV6-1 and TRBJ2-5; 15 bases line up with TRBD2. Germline lookup yields CDR1 MNHNS and CDR2 SASEGT. V was pared by 5 bases and J by 4 bases, with 5 bases of the junction left unmatched. The CDR3 runs 16 residues.

This clonotype was counted a few times. V is TRBV20-1 and J is TRBJ1-6; D is possibly TRBD1 (6 bases). CDR3 length: 14 amino acids. Trimming cost V 6 bases and J 7 bases, with 16 bases left between them. CDR1 and CDR2 from the germline V gene are DFQATT and SNEGSKA (reference sequence). The CDR3 spells CSAGDKWGNSPLHF. CDR3 in DNA: TGCAGTGCGGGGGACAAATGGGGGAATTCACCCCTCCACTTT.

The chain joins TRBV20-1 to TRBJ2-3; no firm D call. Trimming removed 0 bases at V and 0 bases at J, with 10 bases between. The CDR3 totals 15 residues. CDR1 is DFQATT and CDR2 is SNEGSKA in the germline V gene (reference sequence). The DNA for the CDR3 is TGCAGTGCTAGAGATCTTATAGCTAGCACAGATACGCAGTATTTT. Translation gives CSARDLIASTDTQYF.

This clonotype turned up a few times. The CDR3 is CASSPTRVSPLHF. CDR3 sequence (DNA): TGTGCCAGCAGCCCAACCAGGGTTTCACCCCTCCACTTT. The V gene is TRBV11-1, the J gene TRBJ1-6; a possible D gene is TRBD1 (5 bases). The length of the CDR3 is 13 residues. The germline V and J ends were trimmed by 5 bases and 9 bases, with 11 bases remaining between them. Germline CDR1 SGHAT, CDR2 FQDESV (reference sequence).

The CDR3: CASGRAGQETQYF. The DNA of the CDR3 is TGTGCCAGTGGGAGAGCGGGACAAGAGACCCAGTACTTC. The V call is TRBV7-2, the J call TRBJ2-5, with TRBD2 matching 7 bases. Germline CDR1 and CDR2: SGHTA and FQGNSA. J gave up 2 bases and V 9 bases, and 6 bases lay outside the gene matches. The CDR3 is made up of 13 amino acids.